The 17 T cell receptor beta chains in this list originate from one sample, sequenced in a study of blood T cell repertoires in COVID-19. The data were produced by immunoSEQ multiplex PCR, yet TCRdb's version contains in-frame clones alone and is incomplete. The sample includes about 110,000 clones, around four fifths of them seen just once. The specimen was peripheral blood. The receptors stem from a man aged 65 to 85 with acute or convalescent COVID-19.

The rearrangement uses TRBV6-6 and TRBJ1-1; weak D call: TRBD1 (6 bases). The CDR3 covers 14 residues. V lost 0 bases to trimming and J lost 4 bases, with 9 bases between them. Looked up from germline, CDR1 is MNHNY and CDR2 is SVGAGI (reference sequence). In DNA form, the CDR3 reads TGTGCCAGCAGTTACTCGCAGGGGTCCACTGAAGCTTTCTTT. Protein sequence: CASSYSQGSTEAFF.

This clone was picked up a small number of times. This chain links TRBV5-8 with TRBJ2-7; the D is unclear. The CDR3 contains 10 residues. V lost 2 bases and J 6 bases, leaving 3 bases between the germline ends. Germline V gives CDR1 SGHTS, CDR2 YDEGEE. Here the CDR3 reads CASSFIEQYF. As DNA, the CDR3 is TGTGCCAGCAGCTTTATCGAGCAGTACTTC.

This clone was seen just once. The V gene is TRBV10-2, the J gene TRBJ1-4; TRBD1 is a possible D gene (6 bases). This CDR3 has 12 amino acids. Germline CDR1 reads WSHSY; CDR2 reads SAAADI. Deletions cut 8 bases from V and 5 bases from J, with 9 bases between. In DNA form, the CDR3 reads TGCGCCAGCCAGGGGATGAATGAAAAACTGTTTTTT. Translated: CASQGMNEKLFF.

The chain combines TRBV19 with TRBJ2-3, with 10 bases lining up with TRBD2. Per germline, CDR1 LNHDA and CDR2 SQIVND (reference sequence). The junction had 14 bases not matched to a gene; V was cut back by 6 bases and J by 5 bases. There are 17 residues in the CDR3. The DNA of the CDR3 is TGTGCCAGTAGGAATAGAGTAGCGGGAGGACGAGGAGATACGCAGTATTTT. It specifies CASRNRVAGGRGDTQYF.

This clone was observed a few times. The chain recombines TRBV6-4 with TRBJ1-3; D possibly corresponds to TRBD1 (6 bases). Trimming stripped 6 bases from V and 4 bases from J, with 13 bases between. Germline values: CDR1 MRHNA, CDR2 SNTAGT. CDR3 length: 14 residues. The CDR3 spells CASRPDRSGNTIYF. CDR3 nucleotides: TGTGCCAGCAGGCCTGACAGGTCCGGAAACACCATATATTTT.

The chain is built from TRBV7-2 and TRBJ1-5; 7 nucleotides agree with TRBD1. This CDR3 contains 14 residues. Germline loops: CDR1 SGHTA, CDR2 FQGNSA. Unmatched junction bases numbered 1, after V lost 1 base and J lost 4 bases. CDR3 DNA: TGTGCCAGCAGCTTAGACAGGGGAAATCAGCCCCAGCATTTT. This encodes CASSLDRGNQPQHF.

J is TRBJ2-7 and V is TRBV19; a weak D match, TRBD2 (6 bases). CDR3 length: 13 residues. Trimming cost V 6 bases and J 9 bases, with 18 bases left between them. Per the germline V gene, CDR1 is LNHDA and CDR2 is SQIVND (reference sequence). The CDR3 region is CASSLGEAGGQYF. The CDR3, as DNA: TGTGCCAGTAGCCTTGGGGAGGCGGGCGGGCAGTACTTC. The full variable domain, in which reference TRBV19 and TRBJ2-7 provide the parts outside the CDR3, is DGGITQSPKYLFRKEGQNVTLSCEQNLNHDAMYWYRQDPGQGLRLIYYSQIVNDFQKGDIAEGYSVSREKKESFPLTVTSAQKNPTAFYLCASSLGEAGGQYFGPGTRLTVT.

The genes are TRBV7-9 and TRBJ1-1, with D possibly TRBD1 on 6 matching bases. The V gene's germline CDR1 is SEHNR and CDR2 FQNEAQ (reference sequence). The CDR3 spans 14 residues. The V end lost 4 bases, the J end lost 1 base, and 10 bases lay between the germline ends. This CDR3 reads CASSSDRRNTEAFF. The CDR3 DNA follows: TGTGCCAGCAGCTCGGACAGACGGAACACTGAAGCTTTCTTT. Full variable domain (rest looked up from reference TRBV7-9 and TRBJ1-1): DTGVSQNPRHKITKRGQNVTFRCDPISEHNRLYWYRQTLGQGPEFLTYFQNEAQLEKSRLLSDRFSAERPKGSFSTLEIQRTEQGDSAMYLCASSSDRRNTEAFFGQGTRLTVV.

The rearrangement joins TRBV5-1 to TRBJ2-7; perhaps TRBD1 as D (5 bases). CDR1 is SGHRS and CDR2 is YFSETQ in the germline V gene. CDR3 length equals 14 residues. Trimming pared 0 bases from V and 0 bases from J, leaving 7 bases between. CDR3 nucleotides: TGCGCCAGCAGCTTGGGGACAATCTCCTACGAGCAGTACTTC. Protein product: CASSLGTISYEQYF.

The rearrangement joins TRBV19 to TRBJ2-4, with D perhaps TRBD2 (5 bases). Germline assignment: CDR1 LNHDA and CDR2 SQIVND (reference sequence). The CDR3 contains 13 residues. The V end was cut by 5 bases, the J end by 2 bases, with 7 bases between. CDR3 protein: CASSEGSKNIQYF. In DNA form, the CDR3 reads TGTGCCAGTAGTGAGGGTTCCAAAAACATTCAGTACTTC.

The chain employs TRBV4-2 and TRBJ1-5; 7 bases align to TRBD1. CDR3 length equals 13 residues. Germline assignment: CDR1 LGHNA and CDR2 YNFKEQ. V trimming: 2 bases; J trimming: 7 bases; junction bases outside the gene matches: 2. CDR3 amino acids: CASSQPRGQPQHF. CDR3 nucleotide sequence: TGTGCCAGCAGCCAACCCAGGGGGCAGCCCCAGCATTTT.

This chain links TRBV6-2 or TRBV6-3 with TRBJ2-6; D possibly corresponds to TRBD1 (5 bases). CDR1 is MNHEY and CDR2 is SVGEGT in the germline V gene. V gave up 2 bases and J gave up 0 bases, with 5 bases separating them. The CDR3 has 15 residues. CDR3 residues: CASSYRGSGANVLTF. Here the CDR3 DNA reads TGTGCCAGCAGTTACAGGGGCTCTGGGGCCAACGTCCTGACTTTC.

The CDR3 loop is CASSVAANTGELFF. CDR3 coding DNA: TGTGCCAGCAGCGTTGCAGCGAACACCGGGGAGCTGTTTTTT. This rearrangement joins TRBV9 to TRBJ2-2, with D unclear. The CDR3 has 14 amino acids. V was trimmed by 2 bases and J by 0 bases, leaving 5 bases between them. Germline loops: CDR1 SGDLS, CDR2 YYNGEE.

The rearrangement links TRBV11-1 to TRBJ1-2; D gene uncertain. V lost 5 bases and J lost 4, with 14 bases in between. Per germline, CDR1 SGHAT and CDR2 FQDESV (reference sequence). The CDR3 is 14 amino acids. The DNA of the CDR3 is TGTGCCAGCAGCCCGCCGACGGGGATCTATGGCTACACCTTC. It translates to CASSPPTGIYGYTF.

The J gene is TRBJ2-7, the V gene TRBV30; the D gene is possibly TRBD2 (7 bases). CDR3 size: 14 residues. In germline, CDR1 is GTSNPN, CDR2 SVGIG (reference sequence). V gave up 3 bases and J gave up 4 bases, with 16 bases separating them. The CDR3 sequence is CAWSPGGALYEQYF. CDR3 sequence (DNA): TGTGCCTGGAGCCCTGGGGGGGCGTTATACGAGCAGTACTTC.

The V call is TRBV2, the J call TRBJ1-2; D remains ambiguous. CDR1 is SNHLY and CDR2 is FYNNEI in the germline V gene. This CDR3 is 13 amino acids long. Trimming left V 8 bases short and J 2 bases short, with 12 bases between. The DNA of the CDR3 is TGTGCCAGCGCGCCAAGTCCGAACTATGGCTACACCTTC. Translated, it gives CASAPSPNYGYTF.

The genes are TRBV15 and TRBJ1-2; D gene unclear. V lost 0 bases and J lost 4, with 18 bases in between. The CDR3 has 17 residues. Looked up from germline, CDR1 is LNHNV and CDR2 is YYDKDF (reference sequence). CDR3 in amino acids: CATSRDIAGTDSYGYTF. The CDR3 DNA reads TGTGCCACCAGCAGAGATATAGCGGGCACAGACTCCTATGGCTACACCTTC.